A selection of T cell receptor beta chains follows, all from one sample in a study of blood T cells in healthy people across ages. Each CDR3 protein gets one entry after TCRdb re-called the 5' RACE reads with MiXCR. The data show about 800,000 distinct CDR3 sequences, about 25% seen once. These data were also filed under a second study, of T cells of mothers and their children.

Sequencing was carried out using blood. The source is a boy aged 10-17 years in good health. Each CDR3 is given with its conserved first and last residue. D genes are given only for firm matches. Where a row states a size, it is once, few, many or the class of an expanded clone; other rows omit it.

len: 16; abundance: few; d_gene: TRBD2; v_gene: TRBV4-1; j_gene: TRBJ2-7; CDR3aa: CASSREGIGPPYEQYF; CDR3nt: TGCGCCAGCAGCCGGGAGGGAATAGGTCCACCCTACGAGCAGTACTTC
len: 16; abundance: few; d_gene: TRBD2; v_gene: TRBV7-2; j_gene: TRBJ2-5; CDR3aa: CASSLAPAGGLETQYF; CDR3nt: TGTGCCAGCAGCTTAGCCCCAGCGGGGGGCCTGGAGACCCAGTACTTC
len: 16; abundance: few; d_gene: TRBD1; v_gene: TRBV20-1; j_gene: TRBJ2-1; CDR3aa: CSARGLGTGGSLRQFF; CDR3nt: TGCAGTGCTAGAGGTCTCGGGACAGGGGGCTCCCTAAGGCAGTTCTTC
len: 14; abundance: .; d_gene: .; v_gene: TRBV27; j_gene: TRBJ2-7; CDR3aa: CASSSNRDTYEQYF; CDR3nt: TGTGCCAGCAGTTCAAACCGGGACACCTACGAGCAGTACTTC
len: 15; abundance: .; d_gene: TRBD1; v_gene: TRBV5-1; j_gene: TRBJ2-3; CDR3aa: CASSLVTGGADTQYF; CDR3nt: TGCGCCAGCAGCTTGGTGACAGGGGGCGCAGATACGCAGTATTTT
len: 12; abundance: .; d_gene: .; v_gene: TRBV9; j_gene: TRBJ2-5; CDR3aa: CASSVGSETQYF; CDR3nt: TGTGCCAGCAGTGTGGGATCAGAGACCCAGTACTTC
len: 15; abundance: .; d_gene: TRBD2; v_gene: TRBV27; j_gene: TRBJ2-1; CDR3aa: CASSPYGGGNNEQFF; CDR3nt: TGTGCCAGCTCCCCATACGGGGGGGGCAACAATGAGCAGTTCTTC
len: 13; abundance: few; d_gene: .; v_gene: TRBV4-3; j_gene: TRBJ2-1; CDR3aa: CASSADGNNEQFF; CDR3nt: TGCGCCAGCAGCGCGGACGGAAACAATGAGCAGTTCTTC
len: 13; abundance: .; d_gene: TRBD2; v_gene: TRBV29-1; j_gene: TRBJ2-4; CDR3aa: CSVTERELNIQYF; CDR3nt: TGCAGCGTTACGGAGCGGGAGTTAAACATTCAGTACTTC
len: 15; abundance: .; d_gene: TRBD2; v_gene: TRBV18; j_gene: TRBJ2-2; CDR3aa: CASSPLGGSSGELFF; CDR3nt: TGTGCCAGCTCTCCCCTTGGCGGGAGCTCCGGGGAGCTGTTTTTT
len: 12; abundance: many; d_gene: .; v_gene: TRBV14; j_gene: TRBJ2-1; CDR3aa: CASSRQFNEQFF; CDR3nt: TGTGCCAGCAGCCGACAGTTTAATGAGCAGTTCTTC
len: 14; abundance: .; d_gene: .; v_gene: TRBV29-1; j_gene: TRBJ1-1; CDR3aa: CSVGLQLTFTEAFF; CDR3nt: TGCAGCGTTGGATTACAGCTGACGTTCACTGAAGCTTTCTTT
len: 14; abundance: .; d_gene: .; v_gene: TRBV27; j_gene: TRBJ2-7; CDR3aa: CASSLKRRAYEQYF; CDR3nt: TGTGCCAGCAGTTTAAAGCGGAGGGCCTACGAGCAGTACTTC
len: 17; abundance: .; d_gene: .; v_gene: TRBV7-8; j_gene: TRBJ1-5; CDR3aa: CASSPFLQGTSSQPQHF; CDR3nt: TGTGCCAGCAGCCCCTTCCTTCAGGGGACTAGCAGTCAGCCCCAGCATTTT
len: 17; abundance: .; d_gene: TRBD2; v_gene: TRBV5-1; j_gene: TRBJ2-1; CDR3aa: CASSPGPLAGGGNEQFF; CDR3nt: TGCGCCAGCAGCCCTGGCCCTCTAGCGGGAGGGGGTAATGAGCAGTTCTTC
len: 13; abundance: few; d_gene: TRBD1; v_gene: TRBV7-2; j_gene: TRBJ1-2; CDR3aa: CASSPTGLHGYTF; CDR3nt: TGTGCCAGCAGCCCGACAGGGTTACATGGCTACACCTTC
len: 16; abundance: .; d_gene: .; v_gene: TRBV4-2; j_gene: TRBJ2-1; CDR3aa: CASSQKGGFWNNEQFF; CDR3nt: TGTGCCAGCAGCCAGAAGGGTGGGTTCTGGAACAATGAGCAGTTCTTC
len: 16; abundance: .; d_gene: .; v_gene: TRBV2; j_gene: TRBJ2-3; CDR3aa: CVSSEVAGASTDTQYF; CDR3nt: TGTGTCAGCAGTGAAGTGGCAGGAGCTAGCACAGATACGCAGTATTTT
len: 17; abundance: .; d_gene: TRBD2; v_gene: TRBV20-1; j_gene: TRBJ2-3; CDR3aa: CSASPSGRAGGTDTQYF; CDR3nt: TGCAGTGCTAGCCCTAGCGGGAGGGCCGGGGGCACAGATACGCAGTATTTT
len: 16; abundance: .; d_gene: TRBD1; v_gene: TRBV28; j_gene: TRBJ2-5; CDR3aa: CASSDPRDREKETQYF; CDR3nt: TGTGCCAGCAGCGACCCCCGGGACAGGGAAAAAGAGACCCAGTACTTC
len: 11; abundance: few; d_gene: .; v_gene: TRBV20-1; j_gene: TRBJ2-3; CDR3aa: CRGGVLDTQYF; CDR3nt: TGCAGGGGCGGGGTGTTGGATACGCAGTATTTT
len: 15; abundance: .; d_gene: TRBD2; v_gene: TRBV27; j_gene: TRBJ2-3; CDR3aa: CASSSLSGVVDTQYF; CDR3nt: TGTGCCAGCAGTTCACTTAGCGGGGTTGTGGATACGCAGTATTTT
len: 15; abundance: .; d_gene: .; v_gene: TRBV5-5; j_gene: TRBJ1-1; CDR3aa: CASSFGPTPNTEAFF; CDR3nt: TGTGCCAGCAGTTTCGGCCCGACACCGAACACTGAAGCTTTCTTT
len: 15; abundance: .; d_gene: .; v_gene: TRBV5-1; j_gene: TRBJ2-7; CDR3aa: CASSLAGDPTYEQYF; CDR3nt: TGCGCCAGCAGCTTGGCGGGGGACCCTACCTACGAGCAGTACTTC
len: 16; abundance: .; d_gene: .; v_gene: TRBV6-5; j_gene: TRBJ2-5; CDR3aa: CASSYSGPGAGETQYF; CDR3nt: TGTGCCAGCAGTTACAGCGGACCAGGGGCGGGGGAGACCCAGTACTTC
len: 17; abundance: few; d_gene: TRBD1; v_gene: TRBV28; j_gene: TRBJ2-4; CDR3aa: CASSSEGQGLAKNIQYF; CDR3nt: TGTGCCAGCAGTTCGGAGGGACAGGGGTTAGCCAAAAACATTCAGTACTTC
len: 13; abundance: few; d_gene: .; v_gene: TRBV7-9; j_gene: TRBJ1-3; CDR3aa: CASSRPGAHTIYF; CDR3nt: TGTGCCAGCAGCAGACCCGGGGCCCACACCATATATTTT
len: 14; abundance: few; d_gene: .; v_gene: TRBV11-2; j_gene: TRBJ2-2; CDR3aa: CASSLDPRSEELFF; CDR3nt: TGTGCCAGCAGCTTAGATCCCCGATCCGAGGAGCTGTTTTTT
len: 14; abundance: once; d_gene: .; v_gene: TRBV13; j_gene: TRBJ2-7; CDR3aa: CASSNWEGASEQYF; CDR3nt: TGTGCCAGCAGCAATTGGGAGGGGGCCAGCGAGCAGTACTTC
len: 16; abundance: .; d_gene: TRBD1; v_gene: TRBV7-2; j_gene: TRBJ2-5; CDR3aa: CASSLAGGLPQETQYF; CDR3nt: TGTGCCAGCAGCTTAGCAGGGGGCCTACCTCAAGAGACCCAGTACTTC
len: 15; abundance: .; d_gene: .; v_gene: TRBV7-9; j_gene: TRBJ2-7; CDR3aa: CASSQRTGSTYEQYF; CDR3nt: TGTGCCAGCAGCCAACGTACGGGAAGTACCTACGAGCAGTACTTC
len: 16; abundance: .; d_gene: TRBD2; v_gene: TRBV5-1; j_gene: TRBJ2-2; CDR3aa: CASSWTSGSGTGELFF; CDR3nt: TGCGCCAGCAGCTGGACTAGCGGGAGCGGCACCGGGGAGCTGTTTTTT
len: 14; abundance: .; d_gene: .; v_gene: TRBV6-5; j_gene: TRBJ2-3; CDR3aa: CASSGPTGLDTQYF; CDR3nt: TGTGCCAGCAGTGGTCCCACAGGGCTTGATACGCAGTATTTT
len: 17; abundance: few; d_gene: .; v_gene: TRBV4-3; j_gene: TRBJ1-6; CDR3aa: CASSQETASSYNSPLHF; CDR3nt: TGCGCCAGCAGCCAAGAGACAGCGAGCTCCTATAATTCACCCCTCCACTTT
len: 18; abundance: few; d_gene: TRBD2; v_gene: TRBV4-3; j_gene: TRBJ2-1; CDR3aa: CASSQDPLAGVGLNEQFF; CDR3nt: TGCGCCAGCAGCCAAGATCCCCTAGCGGGAGTGGGTCTTAATGAGCAGTTCTTC
len: 13; abundance: .; d_gene: .; v_gene: TRBV15; j_gene: TRBJ2-5; CDR3aa: CATSRGVGETQYF; CDR3nt: TGTGCCACCAGTCGAGGAGTCGGGGAGACCCAGTACTTC
len: 16; abundance: .; d_gene: .; v_gene: TRBV5-1; j_gene: TRBJ2-5; CDR3aa: CASSNSGPRGRETQYF; CDR3nt: TGCGCCAGCAGCAACTCCGGGCCCCGGGGGAGAGAGACCCAGTACTTC
len: 16; abundance: .; d_gene: TRBD2; v_gene: TRBV6-2/TRBV6-3; j_gene: TRBJ2-1; CDR3aa: CASIPGGAAYYNEQFF; CDR3nt: TGTGCCAGCATCCCGGGGGGAGCGGCCTACTACAATGAGCAGTTCTTC
len: 15; abundance: .; d_gene: TRBD1; v_gene: TRBV7-7; j_gene: TRBJ2-5; CDR3aa: CASSLADRGRETQYF; CDR3nt: TGTGCTAGCAGCTTAGCTGACAGGGGGCGAGAGACCCAGTACTTC
len: 12; abundance: .; d_gene: .; v_gene: TRBV29-1; j_gene: TRBJ1-1; CDR3aa: CSVASGRTEAFF; CDR3nt: TGCAGCGTTGCTTCGGGGCGTACTGAAGCTTTCTTT
len: 13; abundance: .; d_gene: .; v_gene: TRBV10-3; j_gene: TRBJ2-3; CDR3aa: CATTKSLTDTQYF; CDR3nt: TGTGCCACGACGAAATCGTTGACAGATACGCAGTATTTT
len: 16; abundance: many; d_gene: .; v_gene: TRBV4-3; j_gene: TRBJ2-4; CDR3aa: CASSQDFRTQPMVQYF; CDR3nt: TGCGCCAGCAGCCAAGATTTCAGGACACAGCCTATGGTTCAGTACTTC
len: 13; abundance: .; d_gene: .; v_gene: TRBV7-2; j_gene: TRBJ2-5; CDR3aa: CASSLEAGREQYF; CDR3nt: TGTGCCAGCAGCTTAGAGGCAGGTAGGGAGCAGTACTTC
len: 14; abundance: .; d_gene: .; v_gene: TRBV12-3/TRBV12-4; j_gene: TRBJ1-2; CDR3aa: CASSLAAGGHGYTF; CDR3nt: TGTGCCAGCAGTTTAGCAGCGGGGGGCCATGGCTACACCTTC
len: 15; abundance: few; d_gene: .; v_gene: TRBV20-1; j_gene: TRBJ1-5; CDR3aa: CSARVSGRGDQPQHF; CDR3nt: TGCAGTGCTAGAGTCTCGGGCAGGGGAGATCAGCCCCAGCATTTT
len: 17; abundance: few; d_gene: TRBD1; v_gene: TRBV4-1; j_gene: TRBJ2-7; CDR3aa: CASSQGSGTGDVYEQYF; CDR3nt: TGCGCCAGCAGCCAAGGATCCGGGACAGGGGACGTCTACGAGCAGTACTTC
len: 13; abundance: .; d_gene: .; v_gene: TRBV7-2; j_gene: TRBJ1-1; CDR3aa: CASSWGGFTEAFF; CDR3nt: TGTGCCAGCAGCTGGGGGGGCTTCACTGAAGCTTTCTTT
len: 11; abundance: few; d_gene: .; v_gene: TRBV29-1; j_gene: TRBJ1-2; CDR3aa: CSVRVNYGYTF; CDR3nt: TGCAGCGTGAGGGTCAACTATGGCTACACCTTC
len: 18; abundance: .; d_gene: .; v_gene: TRBV7-2; j_gene: TRBJ1-6; CDR3aa: CASSLALIFRDRNSPLHF; CDR3nt: TGTGCCAGCAGCTTAGCGCTGATTTTCCGGGACCGCAATTCACCCCTCCACTTT
len: 14; abundance: .; d_gene: TRBD1; v_gene: TRBV9; j_gene: TRBJ1-2; CDR3aa: CASKRDRGTYGYTF; CDR3nt: TGTGCCAGCAAGCGGGACAGGGGTACCTATGGCTACACCTTC
len: 16; abundance: few; d_gene: TRBD1; v_gene: TRBV5-1; j_gene: TRBJ1-2; CDR3aa: CASSTTGGTSNYGYTF; CDR3nt: TGCGCCAGCAGCACTACAGGGGGGACGTCTAACTATGGCTACACCTTC
len: 15; abundance: .; d_gene: TRBD1; v_gene: TRBV24-1; j_gene: TRBJ1-5; CDR3aa: CATSTSDRGGQPQHF; CDR3nt: TGTGCCACCAGTACATCCGACAGGGGTGGACAGCCCCAGCATTTT
len: 18; abundance: few; d_gene: .; v_gene: TRBV4-3; j_gene: TRBJ2-1; CDR3aa: CASSQDRESASSYNEQFF; CDR3nt: TGCGCCAGCAGCCAAGATAGGGAAAGCGCGAGCTCCTACAATGAGCAGTTCTTC
len: 12; abundance: .; d_gene: .; v_gene: TRBV28; j_gene: TRBJ1-1; CDR3aa: CASSLAAGAAFF; CDR3nt: TGTGCCAGCAGTTTAGCCGCAGGGGCAGCTTTCTTT